The rows below give T cell receptor beta chains drawn from one sample of a study of blood T cell repertoires in COVID-19. Sequencing was performed with immunoSEQ multiplex PCR; in TCRdb, only in-frame clones are kept and a portion is missing. The data hold about 180,000 clones, with around four fifths observed a single time. Material: PBMCs or T cells enriched from blood (not recorded which). Source of these receptors: a woman between 50 and 59 years old who had recovered from COVID-19. CDR3s include the opening cysteine and the closing phenylalanine or tryptophan. A D gene is named only where the DNA matches it firmly.

D gene,J gene,V gene,CDR3 protein
.,TRBJ2-2,TRBV15,CATSLSSTTGELFF
.,TRBJ1-1,TRBV4-3,CASSQDPQWNTEAFF
.,TRBJ1-3,TRBV30,CACPGDGNTIYF
.,TRBJ2-7,TRBV29-1,CSGAMGGSRYEQYF
.,TRBJ1-1,TRBV28,CASSPTGYTEAFF
.,TRBJ2-2,TRBV18,CASSGGTGELFF
.,TRBJ1-1,TRBV10-3,CAIRWEVVGTEAFF
.,TRBJ1-2,TRBV14,CAIRGSPVLAHIGYTF
TRBD2,TRBJ2-1,TRBV7-2,CASSLAGLAGGDEQFF
.,TRBJ2-7,TRBV7-2,CASSFSGALSYEQYF
TRBD1,TRBJ1-2,TRBV28,CASRGPGTGDHF
TRBD1,TRBJ1-5,TRBV7-9,CASSYFTGTGEQPQHF
TRBD1,TRBJ1-2,TRBV18,CASSPADRGEMNGYTF